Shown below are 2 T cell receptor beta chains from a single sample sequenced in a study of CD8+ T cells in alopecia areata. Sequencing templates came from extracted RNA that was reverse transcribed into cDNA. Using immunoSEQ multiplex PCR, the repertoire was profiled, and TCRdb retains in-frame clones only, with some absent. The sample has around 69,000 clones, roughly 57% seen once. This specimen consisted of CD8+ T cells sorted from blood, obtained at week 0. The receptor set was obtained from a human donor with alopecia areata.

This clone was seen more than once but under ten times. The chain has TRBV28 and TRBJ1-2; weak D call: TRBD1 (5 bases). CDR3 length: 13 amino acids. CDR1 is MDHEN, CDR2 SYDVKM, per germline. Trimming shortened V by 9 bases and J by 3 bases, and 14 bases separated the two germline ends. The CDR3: CASQTDPYYGYTF. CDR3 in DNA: TGTGCCAGTCAGACAGATCCTTACTATGGCTACACCTTC.

DNA for the CDR3: TGTGCCAGCAGTCCCGTCGCGTCCCTCCTCTACGAGCAGTACTTC. Translation gives CASSPVASLLYEQYF. The chain carries TRBV27 and TRBJ2-7; D is undetermined. Germline assignment: CDR1 MNHEY and CDR2 SMNVEV (reference sequence). The CDR3 has 15 residues. V dropped 5 bases and J dropped 3 bases, with 17 bases sitting between them.